This T cell receptor (beta chain) was documented in a study of CD8+CD57+ T cells in acquired aplastic anemia. It was patients with CD8+CD57+ cell expansion by flow cytometry who were chosen for sequencing. Each of the patients presented with severe acquired aplastic anemia. TCR beta VDJ and CDR3 were profiled, and genomic DNA was the template. TCRdb redid the calling of the reads with MiXCR, one entry per CDR3 protein. This repertoire shows about 150,000 distinct CDR3 sequences, over 40% found once; its top ten account for 2.5% to 4%. Germline CDR1 reads DFQATT; CDR2 reads SNEGSKA (reference sequence). V trimming: 4 bases; J trimming: 4 bases; junction bases outside the gene matches: 6. The CDR3 has 15 residues.

This clonotype originated in a human donor with aplastic anemia. Material: sorted CD4+, CD8+, or CD8+CD57+ T cells (not recorded which) from PBMCs. The rearrangement uses TRBV20-1 and TRBJ2-3, with 12 bases lining up with TRBD2. CDR3 region: CSAKPGLAGSDTQYF. CDR3 bases: TGCAGTGCTAAGCCGGGACTAGCGGGTTCAGATACGCAGTATTTT.